These 10 T cell receptor beta chains share one sample of origin, sequenced in a study of blood T cell repertoires in COVID-19 (TCRdb year 2020). Library creation used the immunoSEQ multiplex PCR assay. TCRdb took over this immuneACCESS table, retaining in-frame rearrangements with V and J assigned. Such tables are incomplete; in checked studies, under half of the missing clones stem from an unresolved V gene, and the remainder is unexplained. Within this sample are approximately 180,000 clones, with 85% to 90% of them counted one time only. Over 2% of the sample is taken by the ten largest. Sequenced material: PBMCs or T cells enriched from blood (not recorded which). The receptors were sampled from a woman aged 40 to 50 with acute COVID-19.

This chain joins TRBV24-1 and TRBJ2-5, with D possibly TRBD1 on 6 matching bases. Trimming stripped 4 bases from V and 1 base from J, with 6 bases between. CDR1 is KGHDR, CDR2 SFDVKD, per germline. There are 13 residues in the CDR3. The chain's CDR3 is CATSEGGQETQYF. The CDR3 region has the DNA TGTGCCACCAGTGAAGGGGGCCAAGAGACCCAGTACTTC.

The chain carries TRBV6-1 and TRBJ2-5; 11 bases align to TRBD1. The CDR3 is 16 amino acids. After removal of 4 bases from V and 5 bases from J, the junction contained 9 bases not matched to a gene. The germline CDR1 and CDR2 sequences are MNHNS and SASEGT. CDR3 sequence: CASSGRTGGAGETQYF. The CDR3, as DNA: TGTGCCAGCAGTGGCAGGACAGGGGGCGCGGGGGAGACCCAGTACTTC.

The genes are TRBV6-5 and TRBJ2-2; 7 bases are a match to TRBD1. CDR1 and CDR2 from the germline V gene are MNHEY and SVGAGI. V dropped 7 bases and J dropped 9; count of bases not matched to a gene: 14. The CDR3 is 15 amino acids. CDR3 region: CASTSTRGFVRELFF. CDR3 nucleotide sequence: TGTGCCAGCACTAGTACCAGGGGGTTCGTCCGGGAGCTGTTTTTT.

The chain couples TRBV27 to TRBJ2-7; D is possibly TRBD1 (6 bases). The ends were cut back, 1 base at V and 2 bases at J, with 15 bases in the middle. The CDR3 loop spans 16 amino acids. CDR1 MNHEY and CDR2 SMNVEV come from the germline V gene (reference sequence). CDR3 in amino acids: CASSLLGADRPYEQYF. As DNA, the CDR3 is TGTGCCAGCAGTTTATTAGGCGCGGACAGACCCTACGAGCAGTACTTC.

The chain recombines TRBV3-1 (or the pseudogene TRBV3-2) with TRBJ2-2; 10 nucleotides line up with TRBD2. Germline V gene lookup returns CDR1 LGHDT and CDR2 YNNKEL (reference sequence). The V segment lost 1 base and the J segment 4 bases; nucleotides outside the gene matches: 12. This CDR3 comprises 19 residues. The CDR3 DNA follows: TGTGCCAGCAGCCAAGGGATAGTCCTAGCGGGAGAGGTCACCGGGGAGCTGTTTTTT. Translation: CASSQGIVLAGEVTGELFF.

J is TRBJ2-2 and V is TRBV3-1 (or the pseudogene TRBV3-2); TRBD1 matches at 7 bases. The CDR3 has 17 amino acids. The V and J ends lost 1 base and 0 bases, in that order; junction bases with no gene match: 5. Germline CDR1 and CDR2: LGHDT and YNNKEL (reference sequence). In DNA, the CDR3 is TGTGCCAGCAGCCAAGCCGGTGACAGGGCGAACACCGGGGAGCTGTTTTTT. It codes for CASSQAGDRANTGELFF.

The V gene is TRBV7-3, the J gene TRBJ2-2; 7 bases match TRBD2. This CDR3 region has 17 residues. Germline assignment: CDR1 SGHTA and CDR2 FQGTGA. The junction had 12 bases not matched to a gene; V was cut back by 4 bases and J by 4 bases. CDR3 in DNA: TGTGCCAGCAGCTCCGTCTTGATGGGGGGGTCCACCGGGGAGCTGTTTTTT. It specifies CASSSVLMGGSTGELFF.

The rearrangement links TRBV7-9 to TRBJ2-1; 7 bases line up with TRBD2. V trimming: 5 bases; J trimming: 2 bases; junction bases outside the gene matches: 6. The CDR3 spans 15 residues. Germline V gives CDR1 SEHNR, CDR2 FQNEAQ (reference sequence). The CDR3 DNA follows: TGTGCCAGCAGCCGGACTAGTCCCACCTACAATGAGCAGTTCTTC. Residues: CASSRTSPTYNEQFF.

The chain joins TRBV9 to TRBJ1-4; no reliable D call. The CDR3 is 16 amino acids. Germline assignment: CDR1 SGDLS and CDR2 YYNGEE. Trimming removed 1 base from V and 2 bases from J, with 12 bases in between. CDR3 in amino acids: CASSVSGSGTNEKLFF. In DNA form, the CDR3 reads TGTGCCAGCAGCGTATCGGGATCCGGCACTAATGAAAAACTGTTTTTT.

The J gene is TRBJ1-5, the V gene TRBV19, with D perhaps TRBD1 (6 bases). The CDR3 covers 15 residues. Germline lookup yields CDR1 LNHDA and CDR2 SQIVND (reference sequence). The V and J ends lost 9 bases and 0 bases respectively, with 15 bases between them. Here the CDR3 reads CASNTGDISNQPQHF. The CDR3 DNA reads as TGTGCCAGCAACACTGGGGACATTAGCAATCAGCCCCAGCATTTT.